The 22 T cell receptor beta chains below were found in one sample sequenced in a study of cytomegalovirus exposure and HLA in healthy donors. The PCR contained 60 Vbeta and 13 Jbeta primers. Profiling relied on immunoSEQ multiplex PCR, and the TCRdb table lists in-frame clones only, not all of them. The repertoire has about 63,000 clones, roughly 70% of them found once; the top ten carry about 23%. Sequenced input: PBMCs. Receptors were obtained from a man aged 50 to 60 in good health and CMV-seropositive.

This chain uses TRBV5-4 with TRBJ2-3; no clear D gene. The CDR3 has 13 amino acids. The V end lost 0 bases, the J end lost 2 bases, and 4 bases lay between the germline ends. Germline V lookup: CDR1 SGHNT, CDR2 YYREEE (reference sequence). In DNA form, the CDR3 reads TGTGCCAGCAGCTTGGACTACACAGATACGCAGTATTTT. Translation gives CASSLDYTDTQYF.

The chain links TRBV2 to TRBJ1-2, with D uncertain. The germline CDR1 and CDR2 sequences are SNHLY and FYNNEI. The CDR3 has 17 amino acids. Trimming took off 2 bases at V and 5 bases at J, with 21 bases between the two ends. The CDR3 bases are TGTGCCAGCAGTGAATGGGGAGCCCCGAACTATGGGTATGGCTACACCTTC. Translation gives CASSEWGAPNYGYGYTF. Combining the CDR3 with reference TRBV2 and TRBJ1-2 gives the whole variable domain EPEVTQTPSHQVTQMGQEVILRCVPISNHLYFYWYRQILGQKVEFLVSFYNNEISEKSEIFDDQFSVERPDGSNFTLKIRSTKLEDSAMYFCASSEWGAPNYGYGYTFGSGTRLTVV.

V and J are TRBV19 and TRBJ1-3; no reliable D call. This CDR3 is 16 amino acids long. Looked up from germline, CDR1 is LNHDA and CDR2 is SQIVND (reference sequence). Trimming pared 5 bases from V and 0 bases from J, leaving 14 bases between. The CDR3 region has the DNA TGTGCCAGTAGTTCCCTGGTCGGTAGCTCTGGAAACACCATATATTTT. Translated, it gives CASSSLVGSSGNTIYF.

V is TRBV28 and J is TRBJ2-3, with 7 bases matching TRBD1. The CDR3 consists of 13 residues. V trimming: 5 bases; J trimming: 4 bases; junction bases outside the gene matches: 3. CDR1 and CDR2 (germline): MDHEN, SYDVKM. CDR3 in DNA: TGTGCCAGCAGTGGCGACAGGGCAGATACGCAGTATTTT. The encoded protein is CASSGDRADTQYF.

The chain carries TRBV5-1 and TRBJ2-3; no firm D call. Trimming shortened V by 7 bases and J by 0 bases, and 18 bases separated the two germline ends. Germline CDR1 is SGHRS and CDR2 is YFSETQ. This CDR3 is 16 amino acids long. The CDR3 here is CASGYYSGSSTDTQYF. CDR3 DNA: TGCGCCAGCGGTTACTATAGTGGCAGTAGCACAGATACGCAGTATTTT.

This clone was seen only a few times. The chain has TRBV7-9 and TRBJ1-2, with D perhaps TRBD1 (6 bases). CDR1 is SEHNR and CDR2 is FQNEAQ in the germline V gene (reference sequence). CDR3 length equals 12 residues. V was trimmed by 8 bases and J by 6 bases, leaving 13 bases between them. CDR3 in amino acids: CASETGDDGYTF. The DNA for the CDR3 is TGTGCCAGCGAGACAGGCGACGATGGCTACACCTTC.

The chain is built from TRBV19 and TRBJ2-5; TRBD2 is a possible D gene (5 bases). V shed 3 bases and J shed 2 bases, with 7 bases lying between them. The CDR3 length is 13 residues. Looked up from germline, CDR1 is LNHDA and CDR2 is SQIVND (reference sequence). The CDR3 loop reads CASSIPGQETQYF. The DNA of the CDR3 is TGTGCCAGTAGTATCCCGGGGCAAGAGACCCAGTACTTC. The full variable domain, in which reference TRBV19 and TRBJ2-5 provide the parts outside the CDR3, is DGGITQSPKYLFRKEGQNVTLSCEQNLNHDAMYWYRQDPGQGLRLIYYSQIVNDFQKGDIAEGYSVSREKKESFPLTVTSAQKNPTAFYLCASSIPGQETQYFGPGTRLLVL.

The chain carries TRBV13 and TRBJ1-2; D perhaps matches TRBD1 (5 bases). CDR3 length: 18 residues. Germline CDR1 is PRHDT and CDR2 is FYEKMQ (reference sequence). V lost 5 bases and J 0 bases, leaving 22 bases between the germline ends. CDR3 DNA: TGTGCCAGCAGCCCGCGTGGAGGGGAGGTAGGAGCTAACTATGGCTACACCTTC. Its translation is CASSPRGGEVGANYGYTF.

This chain joins TRBV7-2 and TRBJ1-5, with D possibly being TRBD1 (5 bases). The CDR3 runs 17 residues. V lost 3 bases and J 6 bases, leaving 21 bases between the germline ends. Germline values: CDR1 SGHTA, CDR2 FQGNSA. The CDR3 sequence: CASSLGFGGGSSQPQHF. The DNA of the CDR3 is TGTGCCAGCAGCTTGGGGTTCGGGGGTGGAAGTTCTCAGCCCCAGCATTTT.

This clone has a handful of counts. The genes are TRBV25-1 and TRBJ2-6; 9 bases align to TRBD1. The CDR3 length is 16 residues. Germline CDR1 and CDR2: MGHDK and SYGVNS. V lost 9 bases to trimming and J lost 4 bases; unmatched junction nucleotides: 10. The CDR3 loop reads CARHGTGTCGANVLTF. In DNA form, the CDR3 reads TGTGCCAGGCACGGGACAGGGACGTGCGGGGCCAACGTCCTGACTTTC.

This chain connects TRBV7-9 to TRBJ2-5; D might be TRBD2 (6 bases). The CDR3 is made up of 13 amino acids. Trimming stripped 6 bases from V and 3 bases from J, with 11 bases between. Germline loops: CDR1 SEHNR, CDR2 FQNEAQ (reference sequence). CDR3 DNA sequence: TGTGCCAGCAGAGGGGACTCGAAAGAGACCCAGTACTTC. It yields the protein CASRGDSKETQYF.

The chain joins TRBV7-8 to TRBJ2-2; D remains ambiguous. From germline, CDR1 is SGHVS and CDR2 FQNEAQ. CDR3 size: 15 residues. Trimming stripped 5 bases from V and 6 bases from J, with 16 bases between. The CDR3 loop is CASSPFESSAGELFF. The CDR3 bases are TGTGCCAGCAGCCCTTTTGAGTCCAGCGCCGGGGAGCTGTTTTTT.

This chain uses TRBV10-1 with TRBJ2-3, with D possibly being TRBD2 (6 bases). The V end was cut by 2 bases, the J end by 6 bases, with 9 bases between. From germline, CDR1 is WNHNN and CDR2 SYGVQD (reference sequence). This CDR3 has 13 residues. The CDR3 loop is CASSEGGADTQYF. The CDR3 DNA follows: TGCGCCAGCAGTGAGGGCGGGGCGGATACGCAGTATTTT.

The genes are TRBV4-2 and TRBJ2-7, with TRBD1 identical over 7 bases. The V gene end was trimmed by 1 base and the J gene end by 1 base; junction bases not matched to a gene: 4. In germline, CDR1 is LGHNA, CDR2 YNFKEQ. There are 15 residues in the CDR3. In DNA form, the CDR3 reads TGTGCCAGCAGCCAAGGGGACAGCGAGTCCTACGAGCAGTACTTC. This translates into CASSQGDSESYEQYF.

The chain has TRBV30 and TRBJ2-2; D uncertain. Trimming shortened V by 4 bases and J by 7 bases, and 7 bases separated the two germline ends. CDR3 length: 11 amino acids. CDR1 is GTSNPN and CDR2 is SVGIG in the germline V gene (reference sequence). The CDR3 nucleotides read TGTGCCTGGAAAATCGGCGGGGAGCTGTTTTTT. Translation gives CAWKIGGELFF.

In regard to this clone: The junction departs from the called germline gene at one end, perhaps through a read error. J is TRBJ2-2 and V is TRBV4-3; D is possibly TRBD1 (5 bases). Germline V gene lookup returns CDR1 LGHNA and CDR2 YSLEER. The CDR3 contains 15 residues. The CDR3 DNA reads as TGCGCCAGCAGTCAAGGGGTATCAGGCACCGGGGAGCTGTTTTTT. It is translated as CASSQGVSGTGELFF.

This clone was seen once. The rearrangement links TRBV7-2 to TRBJ2-7; D possibly corresponds to TRBD1 (5 bases). The CDR3 has 14 amino acids. CDR1 SGHTA and CDR2 FQGNSA come from the germline V gene. V lost 5 bases and J 7 bases, leaving 18 bases between the germline ends. The CDR3, as DNA: TGTGCCAGCAGCCCCGGACATAGCCGTGGTGAGCAGTACTTC. It is translated as CASSPGHSRGEQYF.

CDR3 coding DNA: TGTGCCAGCAGCTTTTACGGGAGTCTGCAAGAGACCCAGTACTTC. Translation: CASSFYGSLQETQYF. The V and J genes are TRBV7-9 and TRBJ2-5; the D gene is possibly TRBD2 (6 bases). V was shortened by 3 bases and J by 2 bases, with 13 bases between the two germline ends. The CDR3 consists of 15 residues. Germline V CDR1 and CDR2: SEHNR, FQNEAQ (reference sequence).

There are a few counts of this clone. The chain uses TRBV6-1 and TRBJ1-1; TRBD1 matches 7 bases. From germline, CDR1 is MNHNS and CDR2 SASEGT. J was trimmed by 3 bases and V by 2 bases; bases with no gene match: 3. The CDR3 consists of 14 residues. The CDR3 DNA reads TGTGCCAGCAGTGAAAACAGGGGATACACTGAAGCTTTCTTT. It encodes CASSENRGYTEAFF.

The chain uses TRBV6-5 and TRBJ2-3; the D gene is possibly TRBD2 (5 bases). This CDR3 contains 12 residues. Germline CDR1 MNHEY, CDR2 SVGAGI. The V gene lost 6 bases and the J gene lost 8 bases, with 12 bases spanning the gap. The CDR3 here is CASRPTTGTQYF. The CDR3 DNA sequence: TGTGCCAGCAGGCCGACTACGGGTACGCAGTATTTT.

The V call is TRBV5-8, the J call TRBJ1-4; D remains ambiguous. This CDR3 region has 14 residues. The germline V and J ends were trimmed by 3 bases and 8 bases, with 14 bases remaining between them. From germline, CDR1 is SGHTS and CDR2 YDEGEE. The chain's CDR3 is CASSYDTSEEKLFF. CDR3 bases: TGTGCCAGCAGCTACGATACGTCGGAGGAAAAACTGTTTTTT.

This clone was seen only once. The CDR3 DNA follows: TGTGCCAGCAGCTTGGGGACACAAGGTTCGACTCGGGAGACCCAGTACTTC. Protein: CASSLGTQGSTRETQYF. The chain joins TRBV7-9 to TRBJ2-5, with a weak D call TRBD1 (6 bases). Looked up from germline, CDR1 is SEHNR and CDR2 is FQNEAQ (reference sequence). The CDR3 runs to 17 residues. The V and J ends lost 3 bases and 5 bases respectively, with 22 bases between them. The whole variable domain, filled in from reference TRBV7-9 and TRBJ2-5, reads DTGVSQNPRHKITKRGQNVTFRCDPISEHNRLYWYRQTLGQGPEFLTYFQNEAQLEKSRLLSDRFSAERPKGSFSTLEIQRTEQGDSAMYLCASSLGTQGSTRETQYFGPGTRLLVL.